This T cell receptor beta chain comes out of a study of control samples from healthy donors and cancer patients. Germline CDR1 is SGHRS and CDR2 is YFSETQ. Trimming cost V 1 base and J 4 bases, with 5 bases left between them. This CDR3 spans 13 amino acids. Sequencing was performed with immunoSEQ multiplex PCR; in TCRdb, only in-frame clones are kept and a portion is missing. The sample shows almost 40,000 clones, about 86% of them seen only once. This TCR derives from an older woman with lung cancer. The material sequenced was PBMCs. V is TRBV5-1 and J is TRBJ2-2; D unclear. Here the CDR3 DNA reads TGCGCCAGCAGCTTGATCGCCACCGGGGAGCTGTTTTTT. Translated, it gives CASSLIATGELFF.